The 27 T cell receptor beta chains in this list originate from one sample, sequenced in a study of cytomegalovirus exposure and HLA in healthy donors. PCR involved 60 Vbeta and 13 Jbeta primers. The table came from immunoSEQ multiplex PCR; TCRdb's copy has only in-frame clones and leaves some out. Among around 200,000 clones listed, around 77% were seen once. Sequenced input: PBMCs. The receptors originated from a man between 25 and 39 years old in good health and CMV-seronegative.

V gene TRBV4-1 combines with J gene TRBJ2-1; 7 bases fit TRBD1. The CDR3 runs 13 residues. Trimming removed 4 bases from V and 4 bases from J; junction bases left unmatched: 1. The germline V gene encodes CDR1 MGHRA and CDR2 YSYEKL. CDR3 sequence (DNA): TGCGCCAGCAGCCTGACAGGGTACAATGAGCAGTTCTTC. It is translated as CASSLTGYNEQFF.

The V and J genes are TRBV28 and TRBJ1-3; 10 positions match TRBD1. With 6 bases clipped from V and 8 bases from J, the junction kept 10 bases outside the gene matches. In germline, CDR1 is MDHEN, CDR2 SYDVKM. This CDR3 is 15 amino acids long. The CDR3 sequence is CASSPGGTGVHTIYF. The CDR3, as DNA: TGTGCCAGCAGCCCAGGGGGGACAGGGGTACACACCATATATTTT. Complete variable domain (other parts from reference TRBV28 and TRBJ1-3): DVKVTQSSRYLVKRTGEKVFLECVQDMDHENMFWYRQDPGLGLRLIYFSYDVKMKEKGDIPEGYSVSREKKERFSLILESASTNQTSMYLCASSPGGTGVHTIYFGEGSWLTVV.

The V and J genes are TRBV10-2 and TRBJ1-6; 7 nucleotides line up with TRBD1. Germline CDR1 reads WSHSY; CDR2 reads SAAADI. V dropped 0 bases and J dropped 7; count of bases not matched to a gene: 3. The CDR3 totals 15 residues. The CDR3 region has the DNA TGCGCCAGCAGTGAGTCAGGGGGCGCGAATTCACCCCTCCACTTT. Translated, it gives CASSESGGANSPLHF.

The sample holds one count of this clone. The V call is TRBV27, the J call TRBJ2-1, with 8 positions matching TRBD1. The CDR3 runs 15 residues. The V gene end was trimmed by 7 bases and the J gene end by 0 bases; junction bases not matched to a gene: 5. Germline-derived CDR1 and CDR2 are MNHEY and SMNVEV (reference sequence). The CDR3 here is CASTTGTGSYNEQFF. CDR3 in DNA: TGTGCCAGCACCACCGGGACAGGCTCCTACAATGAGCAGTTCTTC.

The chain combines TRBV28 with TRBJ1-2; TRBD1 agrees at 9 bases. The ends lost 6 bases at V and 6 bases at J; junction bases unmatched: 8. Germline CDR1 reads MDHEN; CDR2 reads SYDVKM. CDR3 length equals 14 residues. The CDR3 DNA sequence: TGTGCCAGCAGCCTACAGACAGGGGGACATGGCTACACCTTC. Its protein is CASSLQTGGHGYTF.

The V and J genes are TRBV4-1 and TRBJ2-5, with 9 bases identical to TRBD2. The CDR3 totals 14 residues. V trimming: 0 bases; J trimming: 7 bases; junction bases outside the gene matches: 3. Germline CDR1 is MGHRA and CDR2 is YSYEKL. The CDR3 coding sequence is TGCGCCAGCAGCCAAGATTTGGGACTAGCGACCCAGTACTTC. Protein product: CASSQDLGLATQYF.

The chain couples TRBV4-1 to TRBJ2-3; 12 bases match TRBD2. CDR1 MGHRA and CDR2 YSYEKL come from the germline V gene. V shed 4 bases and J 6 bases; nucleotides not matched to a gene: 5. The CDR3 has 15 residues. CDR3 protein: CASSPTSGRLDTQYF. The CDR3 DNA sequence: TGCGCCAGCAGCCCTACTAGCGGGAGGTTGGATACGCAGTATTTT.

V is TRBV6-6 and J is TRBJ1-1, with TRBD1 as a possible D gene (6 bases). Trimming removed 7 bases from V and 5 bases from J, with 11 bases in between. Germline CDR1 is MNHNY and CDR2 is SVGAGI (reference sequence). CDR3 length: 12 residues. The CDR3 DNA follows: TGTGCCAGCACAAGAGGGGGAACTGAAGCTTTCTTT. It specifies CASTRGGTEAFF.

This rearrangement joins TRBV27 to TRBJ2-1; 8 positions agree with TRBD2. The CDR3 is made up of 15 amino acids. J lost 7 bases, V lost 5 bases, and 10 bases had no gene match. CDR1 and CDR2 (germline): MNHEY, SMNVEV (reference sequence). In nucleotides, the CDR3 is TGTGCCAGCAGTCCAAGCGGGAGCGCGTATAATGAGCAGTTCTTC. Translation gives CASSPSGSAYNEQFF.

The chain is built from TRBV27 and TRBJ2-3; no firm D call. V dropped 6 bases and J dropped 5 bases, with 12 bases sitting between them. CDR3 length: 13 amino acids. Germline CDR1 is MNHEY and CDR2 is SMNVEV (reference sequence). Here the CDR3 reads CASSLFLGDTQYF. The CDR3 bases are TGTGCCAGCAGCCTATTCCTCGGAGATACGCAGTATTTT.

This clone has just a few counts. This chain links TRBV6-1 with TRBJ2-5; TRBD1 aligns across 7 bases. The assigned J gene may be wrong: the sequence end matches TRBJ2-7 better. Germline V gene lookup returns CDR1 MNHNS and CDR2 SASEGT. The CDR3 length is 15 residues. The CDR3 region has the DNA TGTGCCAGCAGTGAAAGAAGGGACAGACCCTACGAGCAGTACTTC. It translates to CASSERRDRPYEQYF.

The rearrangement uses TRBV5-1 and TRBJ2-2, with D perhaps TRBD1 (5 bases). The CDR3 extends over 15 amino acids. CDR1 SGHRS and CDR2 YFSETQ come from the germline V gene. With 0 bases removed from V and 7 bases from J, the gap between germline ends came to 13 bases. In DNA form, the CDR3 reads TGCGCCAGCAGCTTGGATCCAGGGATGGTCGGGGAGCTGTTTTTT. This codes for CASSLDPGMVGELFF.

This clone was observed a few times. The chain joins TRBV6-1 to TRBJ2-6; 7 positions agree with TRBD2. V was clipped by 3 bases and J by 7 bases; unmatched bases: 15. The germline V gene encodes CDR1 MNHNS and CDR2 SASEGT. The CDR3 is 18 residues long. In DNA, the CDR3 is TGTGCCAGCAGTGACCCCGGGACTATTCTTCTGGGCGCCAACGTCCTGACTTTC. Amino acid sequence: CASSDPGTILLGANVLTF.

This rearrangement joins TRBV11-3 to TRBJ1-6, with D possibly being TRBD1 (6 bases). Germline V gene lookup returns CDR1 SGHNT and CDR2 YENEEA. This CDR3 is 17 amino acids long. The V and J ends lost 4 bases and 9 bases respectively, with 22 bases between them. In nucleotides, the CDR3 is TGTGCCAGCAGCTACCCCCGCGGGGGGCTCGGTGGTTCACCCCTCCACTTT. Amino acid sequence: CASSYPRGGLGGSPLHF.

The chain couples TRBV11-2 to TRBJ2-1; 11 bases align to TRBD1. Germline V gene data show CDR1 as SGHAT and CDR2 as FQNNGV. The V segment lost 0 bases and the J segment 8 bases; nucleotides outside the gene matches: 3. The CDR3 runs 15 residues. The CDR3 DNA reads TGTGCCAGCAGCTTAGAGCGGACAGGGGGCTATGAGCAGTTCTTC. As protein: CASSLERTGGYEQFF.

The genes are TRBV5-1 and TRBJ2-3, with TRBD2 matching 9 bases. The CDR3 has 15 residues. Trimming took 0 bases from V and 5 from J; bases not matched to a gene: 4. CDR1 SGHRS and CDR2 YFSETQ come from the germline V gene. CDR3 sequence (DNA): TGCGCCAGCAGCTTGGCGGCGGGAGGGATAGATACGCAGTATTTT. Translation gives CASSLAAGGIDTQYF.

The chain is built from TRBV5-6 and TRBJ1-5; possible D gene TRBD1, 5 bases. The CDR3 consists of 15 residues. The V end was cut by 4 bases, the J end by 3 bases, with 14 bases between. Germline assignment: CDR1 SGHDT and CDR2 YYEEEE. CDR3 nucleotide sequence: TGTGCCAGCAGCGCCAGGGTAACCAACAATCAGCCCCAGCATTTT. Residues: CASSARVTNNQPQHF.

This chain uses TRBV25-1 with TRBJ2-7; weak D call: TRBD2 (6 bases). V was pared by 1 base and J by 0 bases, with 16 bases between. CDR3 length equals 17 residues. CDR1 MGHDK and CDR2 SYGVNS come from the germline V gene. The CDR3: CASSEFELAEISYEQYF. The CDR3 DNA reads as TGTGCCAGCAGTGAATTTGAACTAGCTGAGATCTCCTACGAGCAGTACTTC.

The CDR3 sequence is CASSLRRDKEKLFF. The CDR3 DNA is TGTGCCAGCAGCTTACGCAGGGACAAAGAAAAACTGTTTTTT. The chain has TRBV7-9 and TRBJ1-4; tentative D call: TRBD1 (6 bases). Trimming cost V 2 bases and J 8 bases, with 12 bases left between them. CDR3 length: 14 residues. The germline CDR1 and CDR2 sequences are SEHNR and FQNEAQ (reference sequence).

This rearrangement joins TRBV27 to TRBJ2-3; 7 nucleotides agree with TRBD1. This CDR3 spans 16 amino acids. V shed 8 bases and J 1 base; nucleotides not matched to a gene: 12. CDR1 and CDR2 from the germline V gene are MNHEY and SMNVEV (reference sequence). The CDR3 protein is CASGAAGGFGTDTQYF. DNA for the CDR3: TGTGCCAGCGGGGCCGCAGGGGGATTTGGCACAGATACGCAGTATTTT.

Here the CDR3 reads CASSVAAGTSGSFVGETQYF. The DNA of the CDR3 is TGTGCCAGCAGCGTAGCGGCAGGGACTAGCGGGAGTTTCGTTGGAGAGACCCAGTACTTC. This chain uses TRBV9 with TRBJ2-5; TRBD2 agrees at 14 bases. The CDR3 runs to 20 residues. Germline CDR1 is SGDLS and CDR2 is YYNGEE. V was pared by 0 bases and J by 4 bases, with 14 bases of the junction left unmatched.

This clone was seen a single time. The chain has TRBV5-1 and TRBJ2-7; 7 nucleotides match TRBD2. V lost 4 bases and J lost 3; bases outside the gene matches: 10. This CDR3 comprises 15 residues. Germline V CDR1 and CDR2: SGHRS, YFSETQ. The CDR3 DNA sequence: TGCGCCAGCAGCCCATACGGGAGGTCGGACTACGAGCAGTACTTC. This gives the protein CASSPYGRSDYEQYF.

The V and J genes are TRBV7-9 and TRBJ2-5, with 14 bases identical to TRBD2. V shed 5 bases, J shed 4 bases, and the junction held 9 bases outside the gene matches. Germline V gives CDR1 SEHNR, CDR2 FQNEAQ (reference sequence). The CDR3 sequence is 17 residues long. Here the CDR3 DNA reads TGTGCCAGCAGCCCCCCGGGACTAGCGGGAGCCGGAGAGACCCAGTACTTC. This sequence encodes CASSPPGLAGAGETQYF.

This chain uses TRBV4-2 with TRBJ2-7; unclear D gene. This CDR3 comprises 15 residues. With 0 bases removed from V and 2 bases from J, the gap between germline ends came to 11 bases. CDR1 and CDR2 (germline): LGHNA, YNFKEQ. The CDR3 is CASSQDLAATYEQYF. The DNA of the CDR3 is TGTGCCAGCAGCCAAGATCTCGCGGCTACCTACGAGCAGTACTTC.

Points on this clone: Other DNA variants within this sample encode the same CDR3. The chain's CDR3 is CASSSGLSTDTQYF. Written as DNA, the CDR3 is TGCGCCAGCAGCTCGGGACTAAGCACAGATACGCAGTATTTT. This chain connects TRBV5-1 to TRBJ2-3, with 7 bases fitting TRBD2. CDR3 length equals 14 residues. J gave up 0 bases and V 3 bases, and 1 base lay outside the gene matches. CDR1 SGHRS and CDR2 YFSETQ come from the germline V gene.

The V gene is TRBV12-2, the J gene TRBJ2-2; the table's D call, TRBD2, was not checked against the DNA. TRBV12-2 is tagged as a pseudogene. CDR3 length: 18 amino acids. The chain's CDR3 is CASRLVDWGVKGAGELFF. The CDR3 DNA follows: TGTGCAAGTCGCTTAGTGGACTGGGGGGTGAAAGGGGCCGGGGAGCTGTTTTTT.

The chain links TRBV2 to TRBJ2-1, with 10 bases aligning to TRBD2. Germline CDR1 and CDR2: SNHLY and FYNNEI. V was clipped by 6 bases and J by 10 bases; unmatched bases: 9. CDR3 length: 14 residues. This CDR3 is CASRVVAGGIEQFF. Written as DNA, the CDR3 is TGTGCCAGCAGAGTGGTAGCGGGAGGAATAGAGCAGTTCTTC. The full variable domain, in which reference TRBV2 and TRBJ2-1 provide the parts outside the CDR3, is EPEVTQTPSHQVTQMGQEVILRCVPISNHLYFYWYRQILGQKVEFLVSFYNNEISEKSEIFDDQFSVERPDGSNFTLKIRSTKLEDSAMYFCASRVVAGGIEQFFGPGTRLTVL.